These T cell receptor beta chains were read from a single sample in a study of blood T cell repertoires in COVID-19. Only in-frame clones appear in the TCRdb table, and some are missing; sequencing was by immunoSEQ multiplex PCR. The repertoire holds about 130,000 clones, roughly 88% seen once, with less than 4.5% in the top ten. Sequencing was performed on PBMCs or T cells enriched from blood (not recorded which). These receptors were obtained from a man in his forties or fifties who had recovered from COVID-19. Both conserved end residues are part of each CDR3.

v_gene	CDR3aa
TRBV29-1	CSVAGVFTEAFF
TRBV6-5	CASRKNGDSYEQYF
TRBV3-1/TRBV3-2	CASSQVGTGNEKLFF
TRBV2	CASSEGSAYGYTF
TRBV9	CASSVVGEGDQAYGYTF
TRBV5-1	CASSLEAGHTEAFF
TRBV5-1	CASSLDRADDNEQFF
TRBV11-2	CASNPLDRNYGYTF
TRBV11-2	CASSLAPRGTPSAGYTF
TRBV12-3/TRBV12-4	CASSSTGVGYTF
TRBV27	CASSLIDRGPLDGELFF
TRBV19	CASSLTSLAETQYF
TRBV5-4	CASSPNGGEKLFF
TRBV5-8	CASSVGTYRNQPQHF
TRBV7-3	CASSSAAFSGYTF
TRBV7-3	CASSIQGSNTEAFF
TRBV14	CASLRWDWTSGGPNTGELFF
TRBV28	CASSLWAGRINQPQHF
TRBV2	CASRYQEGNQPQHF
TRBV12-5	CASADSGLAGGSTGELFF
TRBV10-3	CAIKGTSGSSDEQFF
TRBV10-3	CAIQGANQPQHF
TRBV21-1	CASSNRAYEQYF
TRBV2	CASSLTSGGYNEQFF
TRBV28	CASSSGVDRGRQPQHF
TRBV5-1	CASSLGDLPTLEQYF
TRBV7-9	CASSLVRDNEKLFF